Below, 32 T cell receptor beta chains from the same sample are listed, as sequenced in a study of blood T cell repertoires in COVID-19 (TCRdb year 2020). The library was made by the immunoSEQ multiplex PCR assay. Not all clones reach the TCRdb copy of this immuneACCESS table, which keeps in-frame sequences only. Checked studies attribute under half of the gap to unresolved V genes and leave the rest unexplained. Present in this sample are 150,000 or so clones, roughly 76% of which were seen just once. Jointly, the top ten make up 9% to 10% of the sample. The sequencing input was peripheral blood. These receptors all stem from a woman aged 45-65 years with active or convalescent COVID-19.

The V call is TRBV2, the J call TRBJ2-3; D is unresolved. Germline CDR1 reads SNHLY; CDR2 reads FYNNEI. V was trimmed by 3 bases and J by 6 bases, leaving 13 bases between them. There are 14 residues in the CDR3. The CDR3 here is CASSDMGRRDTQYF. The CDR3 DNA follows: TGTGCCAGCAGTGACATGGGTCGGCGGGATACGCAGTATTTT.

This clone was counted a few times. The chain has TRBV11-2 and TRBJ1-3, with D possibly matching TRBD1 (5 bases). CDR3 length equals 15 residues. Between the trimmed V and J ends, which lost 6 bases and 5 bases, there was a span of 17 bases. CDR1 SGHAT and CDR2 FQNNGV come from the germline V gene. The CDR3: CASSPGDGPRNTIYF. The CDR3, as DNA: TGTGCCAGCAGTCCGGGGGACGGCCCCAGAAACACCATATATTTT.

The chain uses TRBV6-5 and TRBJ1-6; TRBD1 aligns across 10 bases. CDR3 size: 14 residues. V lost 6 bases and J lost 7; bases outside the gene matches: 3. The V gene's germline CDR1 is MNHEY and CDR2 SVGAGI. The CDR3, as DNA: TGTGCCAGCAGCTGGGACAGGGGAAATTCACCCCTCCACTTT. This sequence encodes CASSWDRGNSPLHF.

This clone came up a few times. The chain links TRBV28 to TRBJ2-4; a weak D match, TRBD2 (6 bases). This CDR3 spans 17 amino acids. Germline loops: CDR1 MDHEN, CDR2 SYDVKM. Trimming removed 6 bases at V and 0 bases at J, with 18 bases between. The CDR3 is CASSSTSSVLAKNIQYF. CDR3 bases: TGTGCCAGCAGCTCTACTTCTAGCGTGCTAGCCAAAAACATTCAGTACTTC.

V is TRBV3-1 (or the pseudogene TRBV3-2) and J is TRBJ1-2, with D unresolved. Per the germline V gene, CDR1 is LGHDT and CDR2 is YNNKEL (reference sequence). Trimming took off 0 bases at V and 8 bases at J, with 4 bases between the two ends. CDR3 length: 11 amino acids. CDR3 nucleotides: TGTGCCAGCAGCCAAGATTTAGGCTACACCTTC. It encodes CASSQDLGYTF.

This clone showed up just a few times. The rearrangement joins TRBV19 to TRBJ2-5; tentatively, D is TRBD1 (7 bases). V was pared by 6 bases and J by 1 base, with 15 bases between. This CDR3 region has 15 residues. CDR1 is LNHDA and CDR2 is SQIVND in the germline V gene (reference sequence). DNA of the CDR3: TGTGCCAGTAGCGACCAGGGGGGATTCCAAGAGACCCAGTACTTC. It encodes CASSDQGGFQETQYF.

The gene calls are TRBV7-2 and TRBJ1-3; D gene uncertain. This CDR3 is built from 13 residues. From germline, CDR1 is SGHTA and CDR2 FQGNSA. Trimming took off 5 bases at V and 3 bases at J, with 8 bases between the two ends. The CDR3 region is CASSGRVGNTIYF. The CDR3 nucleotides are TGTGCCAGCAGCGGGAGAGTTGGAAACACCATATATTTT.

The genes are TRBV10-1 and TRBJ2-1; tentatively, D is TRBD1 (6 bases). V lost 6 bases and J 8 bases, leaving 23 bases between the germline ends. The CDR3 length is 16 residues. Germline V CDR1 and CDR2: WNHNN, SYGVQD (reference sequence). The CDR3 region has the DNA TGCGCCAGCAGAAAAAACACAGGGAATGGGGGCCATGAGCAGTTCTTC. Residues: CASRKNTGNGGHEQFF.

This sequence joins TRBV21-1 and TRBJ2-7; TRBD1 reflects the table's D call only, with no check against the DNA. TRBV21-1 counts as a pseudogene. This CDR3 contains 13 residues. As DNA, the CDR3 is TGTGCCAGCAGGGCGACACAACACTACGAGCAGTACTTC. It codes for CASRATQHYEQYF.

This sequence joins TRBV30 and TRBJ1-2; TRBD1 might be the D (6 bases). The CDR3 consists of 15 residues. From germline, CDR1 is GTSNPN and CDR2 SVGIG (reference sequence). The V gene lost 1 base and the J gene lost 0 bases, with 12 bases spanning the gap. CDR3 bases: TGTGCCTGGAGTGGAGGACAGCAAGCTAACTATGGCTACACCTTC. It yields the protein CAWSGGQQANYGYTF.

The chain couples TRBV7-6 to TRBJ1-4, with 9 positions matching TRBD1. The CDR3 is 13 residues long. J gave up 14 bases and V 5 bases, and 9 bases lay outside the gene matches. CDR1 is SGHVS and CDR2 is FNYEAQ in the germline V gene. Written as DNA, the CDR3 is TGTGCCAGCAGCCAGGGACAGGGACGGAGCCTGTTTTTT. Translating it yields CASSQGQGRSLFF.

The V call is TRBV7-4, the J call TRBJ2-7; 7 positions match TRBD1. The CDR3 spans 16 residues. V shed 3 bases, J shed 7 bases, and the junction held 15 bases outside the gene matches. Germline V gives CDR1 SGHVT, CDR2 SQSDAQ. CDR3 in amino acids: CASSLIPIGQAWEQYF. The DNA for the CDR3 is TGTGCCAGCAGCTTGATACCAATAGGACAGGCTTGGGAGCAGTACTTC.

This clone showed up just once. This rearrangement joins TRBV18 to TRBJ2-3; D might be TRBD1 (5 bases). This CDR3 contains 13 residues. Germline V lookup: CDR1 KGHSH, CDR2 LQKENI. Trimming pared 6 bases from V and 6 bases from J, leaving 13 bases between. CDR3 DNA sequence: TGTGCCAGCTCCGCGGCAGGGATGGATACGCAGTATTTT. Translation: CASSAAGMDTQYF.

J is TRBJ1-2 and V is TRBV5-1, with 8 bases that match TRBD1. The CDR3 has 15 residues. Per the germline V gene, CDR1 is SGHRS and CDR2 is YFSETQ. Trimming at V came to 4 bases and at J to 4 bases, leaving 9 bases not matched to a gene. The CDR3 DNA sequence: TGCGCCAGCAGCGGCCCCGGGACAGGCGCCTATGGCTACACCTTC. Translating gives CASSGPGTGAYGYTF.

This sequence joins TRBV19 and TRBJ2-3; 9 bases line up with TRBD2. The CDR3 runs 17 residues. The V gene's germline CDR1 is LNHDA and CDR2 SQIVND (reference sequence). The J segment lost 2 bases and the V segment lost 0 bases, leaving 6 bases of the junction unmatched. As DNA, the CDR3 is TGTGCCAGTAGTATAGACGGCGGGAGGGCCCTCACAGATACGCAGTATTTT. Translation: CASSIDGGRALTDTQYF. The complete variable domain, with remaining parts taken from reference TRBV19 and TRBJ2-3, reads DGGITQSPKYLFRKEGQNVTLSCEQNLNHDAMYWYRQDPGQGLRLIYYSQIVNDFQKGDIAEGYSVSREKKESFPLTVTSAQKNPTAFYLCASSIDGGRALTDTQYFGPGTRLTVL.

The chain is built from TRBV15 and TRBJ1-5; unclear D gene. Between the trimmed V and J ends, which lost 0 bases and 4 bases, there was a span of 7 bases. There are 14 residues in the CDR3. The germline gives CDR1 LNHNV, CDR2 YYDKDF (reference sequence). The CDR3: CATSRETGNQPQHF. As DNA, the CDR3 is TGTGCCACCAGCAGAGAAACCGGGAATCAGCCCCAGCATTTT.

This chain joins TRBV11-3 and TRBJ2-3; D remains unclear. CDR1 is SGHNT and CDR2 is YENEEA in the germline V gene. The CDR3 contains 14 residues. Trimming shortened V by 2 bases and J by 2 bases, and 8 bases separated the two germline ends. CDR3 in amino acids: CASSLSAFTDTQYF. The CDR3 DNA sequence: TGTGCCAGCAGCTTAAGCGCTTTCACAGATACGCAGTATTTT.

As DNA, the CDR3 is TGTGCCAGCAGTGAAGGTTGGGACAGGGTTGGCTATGGCTACACCTTC. Translated: CASSEGWDRVGYGYTF. This chain connects TRBV2 to TRBJ1-2; 9 nucleotides agree with TRBD1. The CDR3 sequence is 16 residues long. CDR1 is SNHLY and CDR2 is FYNNEI in the germline V gene. Trimming took 1 base from V and 4 from J; bases not matched to a gene: 7.

The J gene is TRBJ1-4, the V gene TRBV6-6; D possibly corresponds to TRBD1 (5 bases). The germline V gene encodes CDR1 MNHNY and CDR2 SVGAGI (reference sequence). V gave up 6 bases and J gave up 8 bases, with 16 bases separating them. The CDR3 loop spans 14 amino acids. The DNA of the CDR3 is TGTGCCAGCAGCCCCATGGGGGGTCCGGAAAAACTGTTTTTT. Protein sequence: CASSPMGGPEKLFF.

The V and J genes are TRBV4-2 and TRBJ2-3, with 14 bases matching TRBD2. Germline loops: CDR1 LGHNA, CDR2 YNFKEQ. CDR3 size: 17 residues. The V gene end was trimmed by 0 bases and the J gene end by 7 bases; junction bases not matched to a gene: 6. CDR3 sequence (DNA): TGTGCCAGCAGCCAAGAGTGGACTAGCGGGGGGTTAAATACGCAGTATTTT. Encoded protein: CASSQEWTSGGLNTQYF.

The rearrangement uses TRBV19 and TRBJ1-2; 10 bases agree with TRBD1. The V gene's germline CDR1 is LNHDA and CDR2 SQIVND (reference sequence). The V gene end was trimmed by 3 bases and the J gene end by 2 bases; junction bases not matched to a gene: 6. The CDR3 covers 16 residues. The CDR3 sequence is CASSMPRTGGNYGYTF. CDR3 nucleotide sequence: TGTGCCAGTAGTATGCCTAGGACAGGGGGGAACTATGGCTACACCTTC.

The rearrangement links TRBV29-1 to TRBJ1-2, with 8 bases lining up with TRBD1. The germline V gene has CDR1 SQVTM and CDR2 ANQGSEA. J gave up 8 bases and V 3 bases, and 2 bases lay outside the gene matches. CDR3 size: 11 residues. As DNA, the CDR3 is TGCAGCGTTGACAGGGGGCTCGGCTACACCTTC. Its protein product is CSVDRGLGYTF. The variable domain in full, with the rest retrieved from reference TRBV29-1 and TRBJ1-2, is SAVISQKPSRDICQRGTSLTIQCQVDSQVTMMFWYRQQPGQSLTLIATANQGSEATYESGFVIDKFPISRPNLTFSTLTVSNMSPEDSSIYLCSVDRGLGYTFGSGTRLTVV.

The V gene is TRBV7-9, the J gene TRBJ1-3; perhaps TRBD1 as D (6 bases). The germline V gene encodes CDR1 SEHNR and CDR2 FQNEAQ (reference sequence). The CDR3 consists of 15 residues. Trimming cost V 3 bases and J 0 bases, with 9 bases left between them. The CDR3 protein is CASSLDSGSGNTIYF. The CDR3 DNA follows: TGTGCCAGCAGCTTGGACAGCGGCTCTGGAAACACCATATATTTT.

The chain uses TRBV4-2 and TRBJ2-3, with unresolved D. V was cut by 0 bases and J by 8 bases, with 9 bases left in between. Germline CDR1 is LGHNA and CDR2 is YNFKEQ. CDR3 length equals 13 residues. CDR3 protein: CASSQDFSITQYF. The CDR3 DNA is TGTGCCAGCAGCCAAGATTTTTCCATTACGCAGTATTTT.

The sample holds one count of this clone. This sequence joins TRBV7-8 and TRBJ2-5; 7 positions agree with TRBD2. CDR1 SGHVS and CDR2 FQNEAQ come from the germline V gene. Germline trimming cut 5 bases from V and 3 bases from J; bases unmatched to any gene: 6. This CDR3 comprises 14 residues. DNA of the CDR3: TGTGCCAGCAGCCCCTCGGCGGGGGAAGAGACCCAGTACTTC. Amino acid sequence: CASSPSAGEETQYF.

CDR3 sequence: CASSPQVGRGLDTQYF. The CDR3, as DNA: TGTGCCAGCAGCCCCCAGGTCGGGCGGGGGTTGGATACGCAGTATTTT. The V gene is TRBV9, the J gene TRBJ2-3; 7 bases map to TRBD2. The CDR3 is made up of 16 amino acids. The V segment lost 4 bases and the J segment 6 bases; nucleotides outside the gene matches: 14. Germline lookup yields CDR1 SGDLS and CDR2 YYNGEE.

This chain connects TRBV6-5 to TRBJ2-7; a possible D gene is TRBD2 (5 bases). CDR1 is MNHEY and CDR2 is SVGAGI in the germline V gene. V lost 6 bases and J lost 0, with 9 bases in between. The CDR3 extends over 13 amino acids. The CDR3 DNA reads TGTGCCAGCAGCTCTAGCTTCTCCTACGAGCAGTACTTC. Translation gives CASSSSFSYEQYF.

The chain carries TRBV15 and TRBJ2-3; D is possibly TRBD1 (5 bases). The V and J ends lost 0 bases and 4 bases respectively, with 8 bases between them. The CDR3 is 14 amino acids. Looked up from germline, CDR1 is LNHNV and CDR2 is YYDKDF (reference sequence). CDR3 bases: TGTGCCACCAGCAGAGAACAGGCCCCAGATACGCAGTATTTT. Translation gives CATSREQAPDTQYF.

The rearrangement uses TRBV6-5 and TRBJ2-6, with D tentatively TRBD2 (6 bases). V lost 4 bases and J lost 3, with 10 bases in between. The CDR3 runs to 15 residues. Germline values: CDR1 MNHEY, CDR2 SVGAGI. In DNA form, the CDR3 reads TGTGCCAGCAGTTCACTCGGGGGTGGGGCCAACGTCCTGACTTTC. Amino acid sequence: CASSSLGGGANVLTF.

V and J are TRBV28 and TRBJ1-1, with a possible D match to TRBD1 (6 bases). Germline V lookup: CDR1 MDHEN, CDR2 SYDVKM. The CDR3 runs 17 residues. Trimming shortened V by 5 bases and J by 1 base, and 20 bases separated the two germline ends. The DNA of the CDR3 is TGTGCCAGCAGTCCGACTAAGATAGGACAGCGGAACACTGAAGCTTTCTTT. Translating it yields CASSPTKIGQRNTEAFF.

V and J are TRBV6-5 and TRBJ1-6, with D uncertain. V dropped 2 bases and J dropped 9 bases, with 17 bases sitting between them. The CDR3 spans 16 residues. Looked up from germline, CDR1 is MNHEY and CDR2 is SVGAGI. CDR3 region: CASSYTREGSGSPLHF. The DNA for the CDR3 is TGTGCCAGCAGTTACACGCGGGAAGGGAGCGGTTCACCCCTCCACTTT.

V usage is TRBV18 and J usage is TRBJ2-1, with 14 bases lining up with TRBD2. J gave up 9 bases and V 3 bases, and 16 bases lay outside the gene matches. CDR1 is KGHSH, CDR2 LQKENI, per germline. The CDR3 consists of 19 residues. DNA for the CDR3: TGTGCCAGCTCACCTCGGACTAGCGGGGGGCCCGGTCAAATTATTGAGCAGTTCTTC. It specifies CASSPRTSGGPGQIIEQFF.